The clone carrying this T cell receptor (beta chain) appeared many times. The TCR library protocol attached unique molecular identifiers to the individual cDNA molecules. TCRdb used MiXCR to reprocess the 5' RACE reads, holding one entry per CDR3 protein. Of 55,000 to 75,000 distinct CDR3 sequences detected, approximately 6.1% appear once; the ten largest clones hold less than 3.5%. The entry originates in a study of early T cells in non-severe SARS-CoV-2 infection. Study-level information: Chains stayed unpaired after sequencing of bulk RNA from unsorted whole blood.

This CDR3 has 13 residues. CDR1 is LNHNV, CDR2 YYDKDF, per germline (reference sequence). Trimming removed 1 base from V and 1 base from J, with 4 bases in between. The material was whole blood, obtained at baseline. This receptor was taken from an adult who was a healthcare worker with PCR-confirmed SARS-CoV-2 infection or an uninfected control (not recorded which). The J gene is TRBJ1-1, the V gene TRBV15; unclear D gene. The CDR3 DNA reads as TGTGCCACCAGCAGAGCTGCGAACACTGAAGCTTTCTTT. As protein: CATSRAANTEAFF.